The clone carrying this TCR beta chain was detected only a few times. The data were taken from a study of response to subunit inactivated influenza vaccine. TCRdb fed the RT-PCR reads into MiXCR, producing one record per CDR3 protein. The repertoire holds some 500,000 distinct CDR3 sequences, with roughly 23% as singletons. The V gene's germline CDR1 is LNHNV and CDR2 YYDKDF (reference sequence). V lost 5 bases to trimming and J lost 4 bases, with 15 bases between them. This CDR3 has 15 residues. Sequenced material: CD4+ T cells sorted from PBMCs, taken 5 days after vaccination. The chain combines TRBV15 with TRBJ1-5; D not certain. This clonotype was obtained from a man between 45 and 60 years old who received an inactivated influenza vaccine. The CDR3 DNA is TGTGCCACCAGCTACGGCCTGGACGGAAATCAGCCCCAGCATTTT. This sequence encodes CATSYGLDGNQPQHF.